This is a list of T cell receptor beta chains from one sample in a study of human T cells and chemical hapten exposure. TCRdb independently ran MiXCR on the 5' RACE reads; one entry per CDR3 protein. The sample includes about 110,000 distinct CDR3 sequences, around a fifth of them seen just once. The receptors were gathered from a human donor in good health. The CDR3 runs from the conserved cysteine through the conserved F or W. The D gene is left open where the match is weak. Only some rows state a clone size, as once, few, many or a class for expanded clones.

j_call	d_call	v_call	clone_size	cdr3_nt	cdr3_aa
TRBJ1-2	NA	TRBV28	NA	TGTGCCAGCAGGGACAGTGCCTATGGCTACACCTTC	CASRDSAYGYTF
TRBJ1-1	TRBD1	TRBV14	few	TGTGCCAGCTCCCTCACAGGGGGCACTGAAGCTTTCTTT	CASSLTGGTEAFF
TRBJ2-3	NA	TRBV27	NA	TGTGCCAGCAGTTTTGGGACTAGCACAGATACGCAGTATTTT	CASSFGTSTDTQYF
TRBJ2-7	NA	TRBV4-2	NA	TGTGGAGTGTTCAGGGCACGACCTGAAGAGTACTTC	CGVFRARPEEYF
TRBJ2-7	NA	TRBV12-3/TRBV12-4	NA	TGTGCCAGCGGTCAGGGGAGCTCCTACGAGCAGTACTTC	CASGQGSSYEQYF
TRBJ2-3	TRBD2	TRBV27	few	TGTGCCAGCAGTTTTCCTAGCGGGAAAGCAGATACGCAGTATTTT	CASSFPSGKADTQYF
TRBJ2-7	NA	TRBV10-3	few	TGTGCCATCAGTCAAGGGGGTAGCTCCTACGAGCAGTACTTC	CAISQGGSSYEQYF
TRBJ2-7	NA	TRBV7-9	NA	TGTGCCAGCGCCGACTCTTACGAGCAGTACTTC	CASADSYEQYF
TRBJ2-3	NA	TRBV7-2	few	TGTGCCAGCAGCTTAGGAGCGAGATGGGACACAGATACGCAGTATTTT	CASSLGARWDTDTQYF
TRBJ1-5	NA	TRBV4-1	few	TGCGCCAGCAGCCAAGACCCATGGGGCAATCAGCCCCAGCATTTT	CASSQDPWGNQPQHF
TRBJ1-1	NA	TRBV28	NA	TGTGCCAGCAGTCCGGTTAGGTGGTATATGAACACTGAAGCTTTCTTT	CASSPVRWYMNTEAFF
TRBJ2-4	NA	TRBV9	few	TGTGCCAGCAGCGTCTCCTGGTCCAAAAACATTCAGTACTTC	CASSVSWSKNIQYF
TRBJ2-7	TRBD1	TRBV12-3/TRBV12-4	NA	TGTGCCAGCAGCCAGGGGGCGGGGGAGCAGTACTTC	CASSQGAGEQYF
TRBJ1-1	NA	TRBV30	few	TGTGCCAGCTCGACACGTGCCAACACTGAAGCTTTCTTT	CASSTRANTEAFF
TRBJ1-2	NA	TRBV7-9	few	TGTGCCAGCAGCCCAACGGGGGCTAACTATGGCTACACCTTC	CASSPTGANYGYTF
TRBJ1-6	TRBD1	TRBV14	NA	TGTGCCAGCAGCGCGACAGGGTTTTACTCACCCCTCCACTTT	CASSATGFYSPLHF
TRBJ1-5	NA	TRBV30	NA	TGTGCCTGGAGTAATGGGAATCAGCCCCAGCATTTT	CAWSNGNQPQHF
TRBJ2-3	TRBD2	TRBV5-5	NA	TGTGCCAGCAGCTTGGCCCCCGGGTTAGCGGGGGACACAGATACGCAGTATTTT	CASSLAPGLAGDTDTQYF
TRBJ2-2	NA	TRBV6-4	few	TGTGCCAGCAGTGACTCTACAGCCCAAGTCACGCGGGAGCTGTTTTTT	CASSDSTAQVTRELFF
TRBJ2-7	NA	TRBV6-1	NA	TGTGCCAGCAGATGGGACAGAGCGGGGCAGTACTTC	CASRWDRAGQYF
TRBJ1-5	NA	TRBV7-9	few	TGTGCCAGCACCAACCACACTTACCCGGGGGCCATATCGTCAACGCAGCCCCAGCATTTT	CASTNHTYPGAISSTQPQHF
TRBJ1-5	TRBD1	TRBV24-1	few	TGTGCCACCAGTCTGGGACAGGGGGCTTTTGGGCCCCAGCATTTT	CATSLGQGAFGPQHF
TRBJ2-1	TRBD2	TRBV29-1	NA	TGCAGCGTTGAAGGCCGTGATAGCGGGGACAATGAGCAGTTCTTC	CSVEGRDSGDNEQFF
TRBJ2-3	TRBD1	TRBV29-1	few	TGCAGCGTTGGTGTAGGGGGCGGAGATACGCAGTATTTT	CSVGVGGGDTQYF
TRBJ1-5	NA	TRBV27	NA	TGTGCCAGCAGTTTATCCGGACAGAATCAGCCCCAGCATTTT	CASSLSGQNQPQHF
TRBJ1-1	TRBD1	TRBV12-3/TRBV12-4	NA	TGTGCCAGCACCCCCCAGGGGGAAATTAAAACTGAAGCTTTCTTT	CASTPQGEIKTEAFF
TRBJ2-3	TRBD2	TRBV27	few	TGTGCCAGCAGTCCCCGACTAGCGGGCCTAAGCACAGATACGCAGTATTTT	CASSPRLAGLSTDTQYF
TRBJ1-6	NA	TRBV28	NA	TGTGCCAGCAGTTTAGGGGTTGAGAGGAATTCACCCCTCCACTTT	CASSLGVERNSPLHF
TRBJ1-5	NA	TRBV6-1	NA	TGTGCCAGCAGTAGACAAGGCCCTATAAATCAGCCCCAGCATTTT	CASSRQGPINQPQHF
TRBJ2-3	NA	TRBV5-1	NA	TGCGCCAGCAGCTTCGGTCCAGATACGCAGTATTTT	CASSFGPDTQYF
TRBJ1-1	NA	TRBV29-1	many	TGCAGCGTCCCCGTGGGCCAGGGTGTTAGGGTGAACACTGAAGCTTTCTTT	CSVPVGQGVRVNTEAFF
TRBJ2-1	NA	TRBV7-6	NA	TGTGCCAGCAGCTTAAAGTCAATCGATGAGCAGTTCTTC	CASSLKSIDEQFF
TRBJ1-6	NA	TRBV6-5	few	TGTGCCAGCAGCGGGGGCGCGAGCAATTCACCCCTCCACTTT	CASSGGASNSPLHF
TRBJ2-7	TRBD2	TRBV6-1	few	TGTGCCAGCAGATTAGCGGGACCCTCCGCCTACGAGCAGTACTTC	CASRLAGPSAYEQYF
TRBJ2-7	NA	TRBV7-9	many	TGTGCCAGCAGCGTCCCTAGCGACTCCTACGAGCAGTACTTC	CASSVPSDSYEQYF
TRBJ1-4	TRBD1	TRBV28	few	TGTGCCAGCAGTTTGAGGGGGCCACCGGGTGAAAAACTGTTTTTT	CASSLRGPPGEKLFF
TRBJ1-1	NA	TRBV28	few	TGTGCCAGCATGGGGGCTAGGACTGAAGCTTTCTTT	CASMGARTEAFF
TRBJ1-1	TRBD1	TRBV6-5	NA	TGTGCCAGCAGCGTACGGGGACAGCGCGAAGCTTTCTTT	CASSVRGQREAFF
TRBJ2-3	NA	TRBV27	NA	TGTGCCAGCAATGCCTGGGAGAGTGGCACAGATACGCAGTATTTT	CASNAWESGTDTQYF
TRBJ1-1	NA	TRBV27	NA	TGTGCCAGCAGTTCCGGGGCCAGGAACACTGAAGCTTTCTTT	CASSSGARNTEAFF
TRBJ2-5	NA	TRBV27	few	TGTGCCAGCAGTTTATCCCGCGGCGGAGAGACCCAGTACTTC	CASSLSRGGETQYF